Below, 10 T cell receptor beta chains from the same sample are listed, as sequenced in a study of PD-1 blockade in classical Hodgkin lymphoma (dated by TCRdb to the early 2020s). The sample's time point label, in plain terms: cycle 1 day 1 (C1D1), immediately before nivolumab initiation. Every trial patient had relapsed following autologous stem cell transplantation, and prior brentuximab vedotin exposure was what differed among cohorts A, B and C. The library was produced with the immunoSEQ multiplex PCR assay. This is the immuneACCESS table as TCRdb keeps it, with only in-frame sequences that have V and J called. A part of the clones is gone; compared with another copy, unresolved V genes explain less than half, and the rest is unexplained. In all, the sample holds 95,000 or so clones, and approximately 80% of those were seen once. The ten most abundant clones make up 10% to 15% of the sample.

The sample here was peripheral blood mononuclear cells (PBMCs), taken at baseline. The origin of the receptors is a human donor with classical Hodgkin lymphoma.

The chain joins TRBV7-3 to TRBJ1-1, with 7 bases identical to TRBD1. This CDR3 comprises 15 residues. The J segment lost 0 bases and the V segment lost 4 bases, leaving 5 bases of the junction unmatched. Germline loops: CDR1 SGHTA, CDR2 FQGTGA. CDR3 residues: CASSYLGQVNTEAFF. The CDR3 DNA reads as TGTGCCAGCAGCTACCTCGGACAGGTGAACACTGAAGCTTTCTTT. Using reference TRBV7-3 and TRBJ1-1 for the parts outside the CDR3, the full variable domain is GAGVSQTPSNKVTEKGKYVELRCDPISGHTALYWYRQSLGQGPEFLIYFQGTGAADDSGLPNDRFFAVRPEGSVSTLKIQRTERGDSAVYLCASSYLGQVNTEAFFGQGTRLTVV.

The J gene is TRBJ1-1, the V gene TRBV28, with TRBD1 as a possible D gene (5 bases). This CDR3 region has 16 residues. Germline V lookup: CDR1 MDHEN, CDR2 SYDVKM. Trimming pared 7 bases from V and 3 bases from J, leaving 21 bases between. The CDR3 is CASNTRPQGGHTEAFF. The CDR3, as DNA: TGTGCCAGCAACACAAGGCCGCAGGGCGGTCACACTGAAGCTTTCTTT.

The chain uses TRBV11-1 and TRBJ2-3; D uncertain. The V end lost 6 bases, the J end lost 0 bases, and 19 bases lay between the germline ends. The germline CDR1 and CDR2 sequences are SGHAT and FQDESV (reference sequence). The CDR3 is 17 residues long. CDR3 amino acids: CASSSPGKKLSTDTQYF. The CDR3, as DNA: TGTGCCAGCAGTTCGCCCGGCAAGAAACTTAGCACAGATACGCAGTATTTT.

As regards this clone: One end of the junction does not line up with germline, which may come from a read error. This chain joins TRBV2 and TRBJ1-5; the D gene is possibly TRBD1 (5 bases). The germline V gene encodes CDR1 SNHLY and CDR2 FYNNEI. There are 15 residues in the CDR3. This CDR3 is CVSSRDGLSNQPQHF. The CDR3 DNA follows: TGTGTCAGCAGTCGGGACGGACTTAGCAATCAGCCCCAGCATTTT.

This clone was observed a handful of times. CDR3 in amino acids: CASSQAGLAGGYNEQFF. Here the CDR3 DNA reads TGTGCCAGCAGCCAAGCCGGACTAGCGGGAGGGTACAATGAGCAGTTCTTC. This chain links TRBV4-2 with TRBJ2-1; 15 bases agree with TRBD2. The length of the CDR3 is 17 residues. CDR1 is LGHNA, CDR2 YNFKEQ, per germline. The ends lost 1 base at V and 4 bases at J; junction bases unmatched: 2.

The V call is TRBV7-9, the J call TRBJ2-7; TRBD1 might be the D (6 bases). The V end lost 5 bases, the J end lost 0 bases, and 8 bases lay between the germline ends. Germline V gene sequence: CDR1 SEHNR, CDR2 FQNEAQ (reference sequence). The CDR3 runs 13 residues. DNA for the CDR3: TGTGCCAGCAGCATGGACAGCTCCTACGAGCAGTACTTC. As protein: CASSMDSSYEQYF.

The chain recombines TRBV28 with TRBJ1-2, with 7 bases aligning to TRBD1. From germline, CDR1 is MDHEN and CDR2 SYDVKM. Unmatched junction bases numbered 0, after V lost 4 bases and J lost 4 bases. CDR3 length equals 12 residues. Written as DNA, the CDR3 is TGTGCCAGCAGTTCAGGGGGCTATGGCTACACCTTC. Translated, it gives CASSSGGYGYTF.

The V and J genes are TRBV29-1 and TRBJ2-7; 11 nucleotides line up with TRBD2. V lost 4 bases, J lost 0 bases, and 2 bases stayed unmatched. Germline V gene data show CDR1 as SQVTM and CDR2 as ANQGSEA. The CDR3 consists of 14 residues. Written as DNA, the CDR3 is TGCAGCGTTGTTGGGACTAGCGGCTCCTACGAGCAGTACTTC. It specifies CSVVGTSGSYEQYF.

The CDR3 nucleotides read TGTGCCAGCAGTTACCCCTCAGGGACAGGGGTGTCCGAGCAGTACTTC. As protein: CASSYPSGTGVSEQYF. This chain connects TRBV6-5 to TRBJ2-7; 10 bases are a match to TRBD1. V dropped 2 bases and J dropped 6; count of bases not matched to a gene: 10. Germline V lookup: CDR1 MNHEY, CDR2 SVGAGI. There are 16 residues in the CDR3.

The chain joins TRBV5-5 to TRBJ2-7; D not certain. The CDR3 runs 13 residues. Germline V gene sequence: CDR1 SGHKS, CDR2 YYEKEE (reference sequence). The germline V and J ends were trimmed by 3 bases and 4 bases, with 11 bases remaining between them. CDR3 loop: CASSSEYFYEQYF. The CDR3 nucleotides read TGTGCCAGCAGCTCGGAATACTTTTACGAGCAGTACTTC. The entire variable domain, with the rest obtained from reference TRBV5-5 and TRBJ2-7, is as follows: DAGVTQSPTHLIKTRGQQVTLRCSPISGHKSVSWYQQVLGQGPQFIFQYYEKEERGRGNFPDRFSARQFPNYSSELNVNALLLGDSALYLCASSSEYFYEQYFGPGTRLTVT.